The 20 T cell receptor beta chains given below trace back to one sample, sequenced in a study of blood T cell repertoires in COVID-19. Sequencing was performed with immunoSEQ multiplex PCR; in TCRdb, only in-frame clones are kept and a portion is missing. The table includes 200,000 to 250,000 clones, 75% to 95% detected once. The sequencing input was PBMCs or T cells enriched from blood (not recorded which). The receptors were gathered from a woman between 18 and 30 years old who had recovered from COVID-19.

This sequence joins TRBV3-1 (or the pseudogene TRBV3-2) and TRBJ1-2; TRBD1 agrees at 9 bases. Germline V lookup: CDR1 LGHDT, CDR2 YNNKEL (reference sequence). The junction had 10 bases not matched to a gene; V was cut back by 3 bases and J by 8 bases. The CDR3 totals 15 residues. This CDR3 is CASSHRRDRASGYTF. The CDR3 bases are TGTGCCAGCAGCCACCGCCGGGACAGGGCGTCCGGCTACACCTTC.

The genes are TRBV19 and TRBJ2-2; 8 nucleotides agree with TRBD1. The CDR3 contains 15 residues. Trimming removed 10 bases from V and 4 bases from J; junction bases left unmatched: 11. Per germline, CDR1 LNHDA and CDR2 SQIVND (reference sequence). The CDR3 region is CATKSGTGATGELFF. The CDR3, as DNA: TGTGCCACCAAATCCGGGACAGGCGCCACCGGGGAGCTGTTTTTT.

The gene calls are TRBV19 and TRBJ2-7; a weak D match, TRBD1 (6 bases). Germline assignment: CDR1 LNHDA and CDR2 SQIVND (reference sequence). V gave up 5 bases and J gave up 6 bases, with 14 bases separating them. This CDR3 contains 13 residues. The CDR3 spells CASSVNRASEQYF. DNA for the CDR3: TGTGCCAGTAGTGTGAACAGGGCATCCGAGCAGTACTTC.

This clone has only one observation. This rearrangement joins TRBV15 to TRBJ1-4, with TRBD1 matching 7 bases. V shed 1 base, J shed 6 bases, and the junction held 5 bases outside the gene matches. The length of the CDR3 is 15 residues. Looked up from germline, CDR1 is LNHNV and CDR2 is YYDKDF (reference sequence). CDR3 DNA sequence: TGTGCCACCAGCAGAGTCAAGGGGGCCTATGAAAAACTGTTTTTT. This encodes CATSRVKGAYEKLFF.

The CDR3 here is CASSNKQGNGYTF. The CDR3 bases are TGTGCCAGCAGTAACAAACAGGGAAATGGCTACACCTTC. The gene calls are TRBV27 and TRBJ1-2; the D gene is possibly TRBD1 (6 bases). Germline V CDR1 and CDR2: MNHEY, SMNVEV (reference sequence). Trimming cost V 5 bases and J 6 bases, with 13 bases left between them. This CDR3 is 13 amino acids long.

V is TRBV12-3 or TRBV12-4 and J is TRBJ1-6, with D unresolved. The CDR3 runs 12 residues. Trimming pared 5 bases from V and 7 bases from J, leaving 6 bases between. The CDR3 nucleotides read TGTGCCAGCAGTATGAGGAATTCACCCCTCCACTTT. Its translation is CASSMRNSPLHF.

CDR3 coding DNA: TGTGCCATCAGAAGGCAGGGCGGTGAAGCTTTCTTT. This codes for CAIRRQGGEAFF. This chain connects TRBV10-3 to TRBJ1-1, with D possibly TRBD1 on 5 matching bases. There are 12 residues in the CDR3. With 6 bases removed from V and 7 bases from J, the gap between germline ends came to 12 bases. CDR1 is ENHRY, CDR2 SYGVKD, per germline.

CDR3 sequence reads: CASSSRTSGKGNEQFF. In DNA, the CDR3 is TGTGCCAGCAGCTCTAGGACTAGCGGGAAGGGGAATGAGCAGTTCTTC. The chain has TRBV9 and TRBJ2-1; 12 positions match TRBD2. Germline CDR1 SGDLS, CDR2 YYNGEE. CDR3 length: 16 residues. The trim removed 4 bases at V and 7 bases at J, leaving 9 bases unmatched.

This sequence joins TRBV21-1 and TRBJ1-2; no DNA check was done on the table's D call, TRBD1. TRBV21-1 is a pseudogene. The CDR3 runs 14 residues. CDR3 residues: CASSKVGTFYGYTF. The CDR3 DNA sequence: TGTGCCAGCAGCAAAGTGGGCACTTTCTATGGCTACACCTTC.

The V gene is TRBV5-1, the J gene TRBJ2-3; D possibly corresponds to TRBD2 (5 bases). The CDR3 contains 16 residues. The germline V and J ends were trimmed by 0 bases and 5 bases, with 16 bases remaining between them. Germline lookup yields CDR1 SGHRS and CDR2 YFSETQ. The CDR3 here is CASSLASGSYKDTQYF. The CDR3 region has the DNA TGCGCCAGCAGCTTGGCCAGTGGGAGCTATAAAGATACGCAGTATTTT. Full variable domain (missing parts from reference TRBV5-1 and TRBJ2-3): KAGVTQTPRYLIKTRGQQVTLSCSPISGHRSVSWYQQTPGQGLQFLFEYFSETQRNKGNFPGRFSGRQFSNSRSEMNVSTLELGDSALYLCASSLASGSYKDTQYFGPGTRLTVL.

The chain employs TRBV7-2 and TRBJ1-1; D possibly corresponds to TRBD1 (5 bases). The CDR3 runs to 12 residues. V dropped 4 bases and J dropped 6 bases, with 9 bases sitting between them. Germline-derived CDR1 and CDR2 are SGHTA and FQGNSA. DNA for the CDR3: TGTGCCAGCAGCTACCTAGGGGCTGAAGCTTTCTTT. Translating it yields CASSYLGAEAFF.

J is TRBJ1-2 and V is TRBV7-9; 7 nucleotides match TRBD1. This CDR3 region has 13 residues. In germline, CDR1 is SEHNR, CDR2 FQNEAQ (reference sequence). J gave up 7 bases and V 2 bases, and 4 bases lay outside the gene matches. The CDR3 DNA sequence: TGTGCCAGCAGCTTACCTAACAGGGGTGGCTACACCTTC. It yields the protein CASSLPNRGGYTF.

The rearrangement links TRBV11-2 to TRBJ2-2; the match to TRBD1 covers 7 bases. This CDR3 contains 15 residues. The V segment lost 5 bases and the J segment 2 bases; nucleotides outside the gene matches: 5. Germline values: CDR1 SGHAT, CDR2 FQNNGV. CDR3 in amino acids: CASSRRDSNTGELFF. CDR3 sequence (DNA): TGTGCCAGCAGCCGAAGGGACAGTAACACCGGGGAGCTGTTTTTT.

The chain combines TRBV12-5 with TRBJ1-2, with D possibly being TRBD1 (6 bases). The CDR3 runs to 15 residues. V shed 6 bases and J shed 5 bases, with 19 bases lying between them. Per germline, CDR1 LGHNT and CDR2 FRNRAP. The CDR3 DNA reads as TGTGCTAGTGGGCCAGGGGATACTGCCCGGTATGGCTACACCTTC. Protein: CASGPGDTARYGYTF.

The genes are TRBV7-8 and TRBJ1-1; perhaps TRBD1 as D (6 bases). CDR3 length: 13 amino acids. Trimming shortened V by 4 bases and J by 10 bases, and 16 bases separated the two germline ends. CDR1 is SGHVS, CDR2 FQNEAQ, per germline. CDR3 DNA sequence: TGTGCCAGCAGCTCAAGGGGGGGAACCCTAGCTTTCTTT. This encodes CASSSRGGTLAFF.

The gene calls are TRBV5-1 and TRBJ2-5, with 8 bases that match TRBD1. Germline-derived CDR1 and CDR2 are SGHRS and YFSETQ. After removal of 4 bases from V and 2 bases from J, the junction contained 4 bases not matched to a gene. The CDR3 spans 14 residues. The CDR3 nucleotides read TGCGCCAGCAGCCCCCAGGGGGCTCAAGAGACCCAGTACTTC. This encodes CASSPQGAQETQYF.

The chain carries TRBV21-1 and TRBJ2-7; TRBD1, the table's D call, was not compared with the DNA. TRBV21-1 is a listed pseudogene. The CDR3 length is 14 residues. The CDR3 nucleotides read TGTGCCAGCAGCACACGGGACAGGGGGCGCCCCAGGTACTTC. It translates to CASSTRDRGRPRYF.

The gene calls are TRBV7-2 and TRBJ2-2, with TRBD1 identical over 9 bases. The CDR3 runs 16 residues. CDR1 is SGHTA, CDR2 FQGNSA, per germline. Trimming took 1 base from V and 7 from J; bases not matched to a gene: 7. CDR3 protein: CASSLVTGGDGGELFF. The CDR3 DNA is TGTGCCAGCAGCTTAGTAACAGGGGGCGACGGCGGGGAGCTGTTTTTT.

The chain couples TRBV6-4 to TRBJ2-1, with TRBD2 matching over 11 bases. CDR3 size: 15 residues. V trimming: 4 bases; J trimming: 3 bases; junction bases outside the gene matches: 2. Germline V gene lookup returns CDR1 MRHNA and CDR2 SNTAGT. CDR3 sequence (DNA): TGTGCCAGCAGTGGAACTAGCGGGGGCTACAATGAGCAGTTCTTC. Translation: CASSGTSGGYNEQFF.

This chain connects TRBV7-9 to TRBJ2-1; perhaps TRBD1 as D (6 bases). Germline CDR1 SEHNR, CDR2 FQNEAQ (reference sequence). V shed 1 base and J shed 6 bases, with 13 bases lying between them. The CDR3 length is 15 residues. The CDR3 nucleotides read TGTGCCAGCAGCTTAGTAGGCCGGGACACCAATGAGCAGTTCTTC. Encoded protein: CASSLVGRDTNEQFF.